In its sample, the clone carrying this T cell receptor beta chain was seen a few times. The sample originates from a study of shared clonotypes between healthy human individuals. On the study more broadly: With ages of 18 to 49, the donors were a couple of women and a few men.

Germline V lookup: CDR1 SGHNT, CDR2 YENEEA. CDR3 length equals 16 residues. The junction had 11 bases not matched to a gene; V was cut back by 5 bases and J by 5 bases. In replicate PCRs of unsorted PBMC, around 300 ng DNA, around 30,000 T cell genomes, was used. The data were produced by immunoSEQ multiplex PCR, yet TCRdb's version contains in-frame clones alone and is incomplete. This sample carries about 520,000 clones, around 80% of them seen once, and the ten largest clones take more than 10%. The sequenced material came from PBMCs. This receptor was identified in a woman between 35 and 50 years old in good health. Some clones in this sample may be carry-over from other donors' samples. The rearrangement joins TRBV11-3 to TRBJ2-5; 10 nucleotides line up with TRBD2. This CDR3 is CASSPGTSAIGETQYF. CDR3 DNA: TGTGCCAGCAGCCCCGGGACTAGCGCCATAGGGGAGACCCAGTACTTC.